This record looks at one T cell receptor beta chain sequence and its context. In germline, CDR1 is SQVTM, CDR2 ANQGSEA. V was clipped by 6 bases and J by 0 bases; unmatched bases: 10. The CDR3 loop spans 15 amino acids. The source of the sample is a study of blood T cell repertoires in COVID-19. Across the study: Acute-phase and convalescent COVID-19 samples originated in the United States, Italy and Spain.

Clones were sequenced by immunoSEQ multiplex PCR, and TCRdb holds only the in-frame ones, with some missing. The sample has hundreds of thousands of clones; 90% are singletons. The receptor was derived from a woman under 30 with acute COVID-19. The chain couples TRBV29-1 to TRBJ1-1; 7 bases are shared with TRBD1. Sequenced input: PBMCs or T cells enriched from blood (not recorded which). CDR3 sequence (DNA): TGCAGCGTGGGGGGTTTCGGACAGGTGAACACTGAAGCTTTCTTT. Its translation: CSVGGFGQVNTEAFF.